These 21 T cell receptor beta chains were sequenced from one sample in a study of cytomegalovirus exposure and HLA in healthy donors (dated by TCRdb to about 2017). The library was generated by the immunoSEQ multiplex PCR assay. What TCRdb holds here is the immuneACCESS table cut down to in-frame rearrangements. Part of the clones is not present; checked against another copy, under half of the missing clones reflect an unresolved V gene, and the others are unexplained. Counted in this sample were 82,000 or so clones; 95% of them appeared once. The top ten clones comprise 0.69% of the sample. Sequencing input: PBMCs. The receptor source for this set is a woman younger than 30 in good health and CMV-seronegative.

This chain connects TRBV6-5 to TRBJ1-2; unclear D gene. The V end was cut by 6 bases, the J end by 5 bases, with 19 bases between. This CDR3 region has 15 residues. From germline, CDR1 is MNHEY and CDR2 SVGAGI. In nucleotides, the CDR3 is TGTGCCAGCAGCCCCTTTCCCCGGGGAAGGTATGGCTACACCTTC. This sequence encodes CASSPFPRGRYGYTF.

The V gene is TRBV7-2, the J gene TRBJ2-2; 8 bases line up with TRBD2. The V and J ends lost 2 bases and 7 bases, in that order; junction bases with no gene match: 9. This CDR3 contains 16 residues. Germline V gene lookup returns CDR1 SGHTA and CDR2 FQGNSA. The CDR3 bases are TGTGCCAGCAGCTTACTGGCGGGAGGACCGTACGGGGAGCTGTTTTTT. It translates to CASSLLAGGPYGELFF. Filled out from reference TRBV7-2 and TRBJ2-2, the complete variable domain reads GAGVSQSPSNKVTEKGKDVELRCDPISGHTALYWYRQSLGQGLEFLIYFQGNSAPDKSGLPSDRFSAERTGGSVSTLTIQRTQQEDSAVYLCASSLLAGGPYGELFFGEGSRLTVL.

The V and J genes are TRBV4-1 and TRBJ2-4; D unresolved. The V gene lost 4 bases and the J gene lost 8 bases, with 15 bases spanning the gap. This CDR3 contains 14 residues. The germline V gene encodes CDR1 MGHRA and CDR2 YSYEKL. The CDR3 DNA follows: TGCGCCAGCAGCCGAGAGATCCTCGAGGACATTCAGTACTTC. It encodes CASSREILEDIQYF.

This rearrangement joins TRBV21-1 to TRBJ2-7; the DNA was not used to check the table's D call, TRBD1. TRBV21-1 is flagged as a pseudogene. The CDR3 runs to 14 residues. CDR3 sequence reads: CASSITGGRYEQYF. DNA of the CDR3: TGTGCCAGCAGCATCACAGGGGGCCGCTACGAGCAGTACTTC.

The V call is TRBV9, the J call TRBJ2-1, with a possible D match to TRBD2 (5 bases). The V gene lost 3 bases and the J gene lost 8 bases, with 15 bases spanning the gap. The germline V gene encodes CDR1 SGDLS and CDR2 YYNGEE. The CDR3 spans 14 residues. In nucleotides, the CDR3 is TGTGCCAGCAGCGGCGGGCCCTGGAGAGATGAGCAGTTCTTC. Encoded protein: CASSGGPWRDEQFF. Based on the CDR3 plus reference TRBV9 and TRBJ2-1, the full variable domain is DSGVTQTPKHLITATGQRVTLRCSPRSGDLSVYWYQQSLDQGLQFLIQYYNGEERAKGNILERFSAQQFPDLHSELNLSSLELGDSALYFCASSGGPWRDEQFFGPGTRLTVL.

The chain is built from TRBV11-2 and TRBJ2-2; D gene uncertain. The CDR3 is made up of 10 amino acids. Per germline, CDR1 SGHAT and CDR2 FQNNGV. V was trimmed by 4 bases and J by 8 bases, leaving 2 bases between them. The CDR3 DNA sequence: TGTGCCAGCAGCTCTGGGGAGCTGTTTTTT. It is translated as CASSSGELFF. Together with reference TRBV11-2 and TRBJ2-2, the CDR3 gives the full variable domain: EAGVAQSPRYKIIEKRQSVAFWCNPISGHATLYWYQQILGQGPKLLIQFQNNGVVDDSQLPKDRFSAERLKGVDSTLKIQPAKLEDSAVYLCASSSGELFFGEGSRLTVL.

The chain employs TRBV27 and TRBJ2-1, with D uncertain. Between the trimmed V and J ends, which lost 2 bases and 4 bases, there was a span of 6 bases. The CDR3 has 13 residues. Germline CDR1 and CDR2: MNHEY and SMNVEV (reference sequence). CDR3 region: CASSLGRYNEQFF. CDR3 DNA sequence: TGTGCCAGCAGTTTAGGTCGGTACAATGAGCAGTTCTTC.

The chain links TRBV28 to TRBJ2-1, with D possibly being TRBD2 (6 bases). This CDR3 has 13 residues. The V gene lost 7 bases and the J gene lost 7 bases, with 14 bases spanning the gap. The germline CDR1 and CDR2 sequences are MDHEN and SYDVKM. The CDR3 DNA is TGTGCCAGCATACGGGGGAGAGGGAATGAGCAGTTCTTC. Translating it yields CASIRGRGNEQFF.

This clone is a singleton in its sample. V and J are TRBV5-4 and TRBJ1-1, with unresolved D. Germline V gene lookup returns CDR1 SGHNT and CDR2 YYREEE (reference sequence). Trimming pared 4 bases from V and 11 bases from J, leaving 18 bases between. The CDR3 has 13 amino acids. CDR3 DNA: TGTGCCAGCAGCGGGGAGTGGGAGGCCGACGCTTTCTTT. Protein product: CASSGEWEADAFF.

The chain combines TRBV15 with TRBJ2-2, with 9 bases fitting TRBD1. After removal of 6 bases from V and 6 bases from J, the junction contained 5 bases not matched to a gene. CDR3 length: 14 amino acids. Germline-derived CDR1 and CDR2 are LNHNV and YYDKDF (reference sequence). The CDR3 here is CATSTGTGSGELFF. The CDR3 nucleotides are TGTGCCACCAGTACCGGGACAGGGTCCGGGGAGCTGTTTTTT.

The chain couples TRBV18 to TRBJ2-7; TRBD1 matches 9 bases. The CDR3 is made up of 15 amino acids. Germline V lookup: CDR1 KGHSH, CDR2 LQKENI. The junction had 6 bases not matched to a gene; V was cut back by 3 bases and J by 3 bases. CDR3: CASSPIEGQGYEQYF. The CDR3 DNA sequence: TGTGCCAGCTCACCGATCGAGGGACAGGGCTACGAGCAGTACTTC.

The count of this clone is one. The J gene is TRBJ2-7, the V gene TRBV20-1; D remains ambiguous. The CDR3 has 11 amino acids. CDR1 is DFQATT, CDR2 SNEGSKA, per germline (reference sequence). V was clipped by 7 bases and J by 1 base, with 8 bases between them. CDR3 protein: CSVVRSYEQYF. DNA for the CDR3: TGCAGTGTTGTTAGATCCTACGAGCAGTACTTC.

This chain links TRBV2 with TRBJ2-7; 9 bases match TRBD1. Germline loops: CDR1 SNHLY, CDR2 FYNNEI. This CDR3 is 14 amino acids long. V lost 7 bases to trimming and J lost 6 bases; unmatched junction nucleotides: 10. For the CDR3, the DNA is TGTGCCAGCATACTGGGACAGGGACGGGTCGAGCAGTACTTC. The encoded protein is CASILGQGRVEQYF.

For the CDR3, the DNA is TGTGCCAGCATTCTGGGGTCCGGGACAGGGGAGCAGTTCTTC. Translated: CASILGSGTGEQFF. This chain links TRBV28 with TRBJ2-1; TRBD1 matches at 9 bases. This CDR3 comprises 14 residues. Germline CDR1 reads MDHEN; CDR2 reads SYDVKM. Germline trimming cut 7 bases from V and 10 bases from J; bases unmatched to any gene: 11.

The chain recombines TRBV6-5 with TRBJ1-1; D is uncertain. The germline V gene encodes CDR1 MNHEY and CDR2 SVGAGI. V lost 5 bases and J 11 bases, leaving 15 bases between the germline ends. This CDR3 has 12 residues. The CDR3 DNA follows: TGTGCCAGCAGTCGGCGGGGTTTTGGGGCTTTCTTT. Translated, it gives CASSRRGFGAFF.

The chain joins TRBV10-1 to TRBJ2-3; D not resolved. From germline, CDR1 is WNHNN and CDR2 SYGVQD (reference sequence). This CDR3 has 14 residues. Trimming removed 0 bases at V and 1 base at J, with 5 bases between. Written as DNA, the CDR3 is TGCGCCAGCAGTGAGTCCCGGGGCACAGATACGCAGTATTTT. It encodes CASSESRGTDTQYF.

The CDR3 region is CATSRVGGAYEQYF. As DNA, the CDR3 is TGTGCCACCAGCAGAGTCGGGGGGGCCTACGAGCAGTACTTC. The genes are TRBV15 and TRBJ2-7, with TRBD2 identical over 8 bases. V trimming: 1 base; J trimming: 2 bases; junction bases outside the gene matches: 1. This CDR3 has 14 amino acids. Germline assignment: CDR1 LNHNV and CDR2 YYDKDF (reference sequence).

The chain is built from TRBV5-4 and TRBJ2-7; TRBD1 agrees at 8 bases. This CDR3 region has 15 residues. Germline lookup yields CDR1 SGHNT and CDR2 YYREEE (reference sequence). V lost 5 bases and J lost 0; bases outside the gene matches: 7. CDR3 sequence reads: CASRMTGAISYEQYF. The CDR3 DNA reads as TGTGCCAGCAGGATGACAGGGGCCATCTCCTACGAGCAGTACTTC.

This clone has a single count. The chain combines TRBV19 with TRBJ2-3, with 9 bases fitting TRBD2. The CDR3 is 14 residues long. The germline gives CDR1 LNHDA, CDR2 SQIVND (reference sequence). The V gene end was trimmed by 4 bases and the J gene end by 2 bases; junction bases not matched to a gene: 1. Here the CDR3 reads CASSRLADTDTQYF. CDR3 bases: TGTGCCAGTAGTAGACTAGCGGACACAGATACGCAGTATTTT.

This chain connects TRBV5-1 to TRBJ1-5; D is uncertain. CDR1 is SGHRS and CDR2 is YFSETQ in the germline V gene. Trimming took off 4 bases at V and 3 bases at J, with 11 bases between the two ends. The length of the CDR3 is 14 residues. The CDR3 sequence: CASSLTGDNQPQHF. In DNA, the CDR3 is TGCGCCAGCAGCCTAACCGGGGACAATCAGCCCCAGCATTTT. Using reference TRBV5-1 and TRBJ1-5 for the parts outside the CDR3, the full variable domain is KAGVTQTPRYLIKTRGQQVTLSCSPISGHRSVSWYQQTPGQGLQFLFEYFSETQRNKGNFPGRFSGRQFSNSRSEMNVSTLELGDSALYLCASSLTGDNQPQHFGDGTRLSIL.

The chain links TRBV9 to TRBJ2-2, with a possible D match to TRBD1 (5 bases). The ends were cut back, 0 bases at V and 4 bases at J, with 10 bases in the middle. The V gene's germline CDR1 is SGDLS and CDR2 YYNGEE. CDR3 length: 15 residues. CDR3 nucleotides: TGTGCCAGCAGCGTAGGCGGCAGGGTCACCGGGGAGCTGTTTTTT. This translates into CASSVGGRVTGELFF.